This T cell receptor (beta chain) originates from a study of blood T cell repertoires in COVID-19. Study in general: The origin of the acute and convalescent COVID-19 samples was the United States, Italy and Spain.

Germline CDR1 and CDR2: SQVTM and ANQGSEA. The CDR3 loop spans 12 amino acids. Original analysis: It was from reference gene primer amplification that nucleated cell counts were estimated. The assay was immunoSEQ multiplex PCR, and TCRdb's table has in-frame clones only and misses some. From that table come the V and J calls and clone size; the DNA was used to work out D and trimming. Of a few hundred thousand clones listed, roughly 80% were seen once; the top ten hold 10%. Specimen: peripheral blood. V is TRBV29-1 and J is TRBJ2-7; 9 bases map to TRBD2. The source is a woman older than 75 with acute or convalescent COVID-19. The CDR3 DNA sequence: TGCCCCTCTAGCGGGACGTTTCACGAGCAGTACTTC. This encodes CPSSGTFHEQYF.